The 10 T cell receptor beta chains given below trace back to one sample, sequenced in a study of cytomegalovirus exposure and HLA in healthy donors. Primers included in the PCR were 60 Vbeta and 13 Jbeta primers. Only in-frame clones appear in the TCRdb table, and some are missing; sequencing was by immunoSEQ multiplex PCR. Counted here are under 150,000 clones, roughly 79% occurring once; the ten biggest clones make up 1.1%. The material sequenced was PBMCs. The receptors were gathered from a male donor in good health and CMV-seronegative.

The CDR3 protein is CASSPPRLRSAGELFF. For the CDR3, the DNA is TGTGCCAGCAGCCCCCCCCGACTCCGAAGCGCCGGGGAGCTGTTTTTT. This sequence joins TRBV7-2 and TRBJ2-2, with D hard to call. V was shortened by 5 bases and J by 6 bases, with 19 bases between the two germline ends. The germline gives CDR1 SGHTA, CDR2 FQGNSA. CDR3 size: 16 residues.

This clone appeared once. The rearrangement joins TRBV27 to TRBJ1-3, with no clear D. The CDR3 is made up of 15 amino acids. V lost 5 bases, J lost 0 bases, and 11 bases lay in between. The germline CDR1 and CDR2 sequences are MNHEY and SMNVEV (reference sequence). This CDR3 is CASSPLLSSGNTIYF. CDR3 DNA: TGTGCCAGCAGTCCCCTCCTGAGCTCTGGAAACACCATATATTTT.

This chain connects TRBV29-1 to TRBJ1-3, with D tentatively TRBD1 (5 bases). Germline CDR1 SQVTM, CDR2 ANQGSEA. The CDR3 extends over 13 amino acids. Between the trimmed V and J ends, which lost 2 bases and 2 bases, there was a span of 7 bases. CDR3 in DNA: TGCAGCGTTGAAAGGGGTACTGGAAACACCATATATTTT. Amino acid sequence: CSVERGTGNTIYF.

V and J are TRBV7-8 and TRBJ2-1, with D possibly being TRBD1 (6 bases). The CDR3 runs 14 residues. Germline lookup yields CDR1 SGHVS and CDR2 FQNEAQ. Deletions cut 1 base from V and 7 bases from J, with 11 bases between. The CDR3 loop reads CASSLVAGENEQFF. The DNA of the CDR3 is TGTGCCAGCAGCTTAGTGGCAGGGGAGAATGAGCAGTTCTTC.

This clone occurred once. Mismatch with germline at one junction end may stem from a read error. V usage is TRBV7-2 and J usage is TRBJ2-7; a weak D match, TRBD2 (6 bases). There are 14 residues in the CDR3. Germline V gives CDR1 SGHTA, CDR2 FQGNSA. CDR3 nucleotides: TGTGCCAGCAGCCCCGATCCGGGAGCCTACGAGCAGCACTTC. Residues: CASSPDPGAYEQHF.

The chain joins TRBV7-2 to TRBJ1-4; 10 bases align to TRBD1. The CDR3 has 15 amino acids. The ends lost 5 bases at V and 8 bases at J; junction bases unmatched: 8. Germline V lookup: CDR1 SGHTA, CDR2 FQGNSA. CDR3 nucleotides: TGTGCCAGCAGCGCCCCGGGACAGGGGAGCGAAAAACTGTTTTTT. Amino acid sequence: CASSAPGQGSEKLFF.

The genes are TRBV9 and TRBJ2-3; 7 nucleotides align to TRBD1. The CDR3 spans 17 residues. Germline CDR1 and CDR2: SGDLS and YYNGEE. The ends lost 2 bases at V and 0 bases at J; junction bases unmatched: 9. CDR3 sequence reads: CASSVRSTRGSTDTQYF. CDR3 DNA: TGTGCCAGCAGCGTTCGCTCAACCAGGGGGAGCACAGATACGCAGTATTTT.

This rearrangement joins TRBV11-2 to TRBJ2-3, with TRBD1 matching over 8 bases. The CDR3 runs to 15 residues. Trimming cost V 4 bases and J 6 bases; bases outside gene matches: 9. The germline V gene encodes CDR1 SGHAT and CDR2 FQNNGV. The CDR3 bases are TGTGCCAGCAGCTCTAGGACAGGGATTTTTGATACGCAGTATTTT. Translating it yields CASSSRTGIFDTQYF. The full variable domain, in which reference TRBV11-2 and TRBJ2-3 provide the parts outside the CDR3, is EAGVAQSPRYKIIEKRQSVAFWCNPISGHATLYWYQQILGQGPKLLIQFQNNGVVDDSQLPKDRFSAERLKGVDSTLKIQPAKLEDSAVYLCASSSRTGIFDTQYFGPGTRLTVL.

CDR3 sequence: CASSPPNLAGVYEQYF. The CDR3 DNA sequence: TGTGCCAGCTCACCACCGAACCTAGCGGGGGTCTACGAGCAGTACTTC. This chain joins TRBV18 and TRBJ2-7; 10 bases align to TRBD2. With V trimmed by 0 bases and J by 3 bases, 5 bases remained unmatched. The CDR3 has 16 amino acids. Germline V gene sequence: CDR1 KGHSH, CDR2 LQKENI.

The V gene is TRBV12-5, the J gene TRBJ1-2; 7 bases map to TRBD1. V lost 3 bases to trimming and J lost 4 bases; unmatched junction nucleotides: 5. Germline loops: CDR1 LGHNT, CDR2 FRNRAP. The CDR3 sequence is 14 residues long. The CDR3 reads CASGFGTELYGYTF. Here the CDR3 DNA reads TGTGCTAGTGGTTTTGGGACAGAGCTCTATGGCTACACCTTC.